Listed below are T cell receptor beta chains from one sample, sequenced in a study of blood T cell repertoires in COVID-19. TCRdb's copy holds only in-frame clones and misses some; the assay was immunoSEQ multiplex PCR. The table has some 200,000 clones, roughly nine tenths seen once; the top ten hold around 2.2%. Specimen: peripheral blood. The receptors stem from a woman aged 45-65 years with acute or convalescent COVID-19. Both conserved end residues are part of each CDR3. Each record gives: clone size, J gene, D gene, V gene, CDR3 protein, CDR3 DNA. D genes are given only for firm matches. The size of a clone is reported for some rows only, either as once, few or many, or as a class for expanded clones.

clone size: NA; J gene: TRBJ2-7; D gene: TRBD2; V gene: TRBV19; CDR3 protein: CASSVSTSALEQYF; CDR3 DNA: TGTGCCAGTAGTGTGTCGACTAGCGCCCTCGAGCAGTACTTC
clone size: once; J gene: TRBJ2-7; D gene: TRBD2; V gene: TRBV6-5; CDR3 protein: CASSASGRTYEQYF; CDR3 DNA: TGTGCCAGCAGCGCCAGCGGGAGGACTTACGAGCAGTACTTC
clone size: NA; J gene: TRBJ2-1; D gene: TRBD2; V gene: TRBV9; CDR3 protein: CASSVSGGPSYNEQFF; CDR3 DNA: TGTGCCAGCAGCGTTAGCGGGGGGCCATCCTACAATGAGCAGTTCTTC
clone size: once; J gene: TRBJ2-7; D gene: TRBD2; V gene: TRBV5-6; CDR3 protein: CASSGELADEQYF; CDR3 DNA: TGTGCCAGCAGCGGGGAACTAGCGGACGAGCAGTACTTC
clone size: few; J gene: TRBJ2-7; D gene: NA; V gene: TRBV6-2/TRBV6-3; CDR3 protein: CASSYGGAKYEQYF; CDR3 DNA: TGTGCCAGCAGTTATGGGGGGGCAAAGTACGAGCAGTACTTC
clone size: once; J gene: TRBJ2-7; D gene: NA; V gene: TRBV2; CDR3 protein: CASSGTSGVRDEQYF; CDR3 DNA: TGTGCCAGCAGTGGAACTTCGGGGGTCCGAGACGAGCAGTACTTC
clone size: NA; J gene: TRBJ1-2; D gene: NA; V gene: TRBV6-5; CDR3 protein: CASSPAGGVNYGYTF; CDR3 DNA: TGTGCCAGCAGTCCTGCCGGGGGAGTTAACTATGGCTACACCTTC
clone size: NA; J gene: TRBJ2-5; D gene: TRBD1; V gene: TRBV18; CDR3 protein: CASSRGTGAQETQYF; CDR3 DNA: TGTGCCAGCTCACGAGGGACAGGGGCTCAAGAGACCCAGTACTTC
clone size: NA; J gene: TRBJ2-7; D gene: TRBD2; V gene: TRBV5-4; CDR3 protein: CASSSTSGSIYEQYF; CDR3 DNA: TGTGCCAGCAGCTCGACTAGCGGGAGTATTTACGAGCAGTACTTC
clone size: NA; J gene: TRBJ2-1; D gene: NA; V gene: TRBV5-1; CDR3 protein: CATSSGVSYNEQFF; CDR3 DNA: TGCGCCACCTCGTCGGGGGTGAGCTACAATGAGCAGTTCTTC
clone size: NA; J gene: TRBJ1-2; D gene: NA; V gene: TRBV30; CDR3 protein: CAWSARREAYGYTF; CDR3 DNA: TGTGCCTGGAGTGCTCGGAGAGAAGCCTATGGCTACACCTTC
clone size: NA; J gene: TRBJ2-1; D gene: TRBD1; V gene: TRBV6-5; CDR3 protein: CASSSGQGAYNEQFF; CDR3 DNA: TGTGCCAGCAGTTCGGGGCAGGGGGCCTACAATGAGCAGTTCTTC
clone size: NA; J gene: TRBJ1-5; D gene: NA; V gene: TRBV11-2; CDR3 protein: CASSSGSSNQPQHF; CDR3 DNA: TGTGCCAGCAGCTCTGGGAGTAGCAATCAGCCCCAGCATTTT
clone size: NA; J gene: TRBJ2-1; D gene: TRBD2; V gene: TRBV7-2; CDR3 protein: CASRLTSGGNNEQFF; CDR3 DNA: TGTGCCAGCAGACTTACTAGCGGGGGCAACAATGAGCAGTTCTTC
clone size: once; J gene: TRBJ2-4; D gene: TRBD1; V gene: TRBV19; CDR3 protein: CASSTGQGISIQYF; CDR3 DNA: TGTGCCAGTAGTACCGGACAGGGCATTAGCATTCAGTACTTC
clone size: NA; J gene: TRBJ2-3; D gene: NA; V gene: TRBV4-1; CDR3 protein: CASSLQGGTSTDTQYF; CDR3 DNA: TGCGCCAGCAGCCTCCAGGGGGGCACCAGCACAGATACGCAGTATTTT
clone size: once; J gene: TRBJ1-1; D gene: TRBD1; V gene: TRBV10-3; CDR3 protein: CAISEPGQGNEAFF; CDR3 DNA: TGTGCCATCAGTGAGCCGGGACAGGGGAATGAAGCTTTCTTT
clone size: once; J gene: TRBJ2-3; D gene: TRBD2; V gene: TRBV19; CDR3 protein: CASSRGLAGSASTDTQYF; CDR3 DNA: TGTGCCAGTAGTCGAGGACTAGCGGGATCCGCTAGCACAGATACGCAGTATTTT